This passage covers 15 T cell receptor beta chains from one sample sequenced in a study of T cell responses to AZD1222 COVID-19 vaccine. This table comes from immunoSEQ multiplex PCR, and its TCRdb copy is limited to in-frame clones, with some not included. In the table there are around 100,000 clones, roughly 86% of which are singletons. This specimen consisted of peripheral blood, obtained 28 days after the second AZD1222 dose. The receptors come from an adult who received the AZD1222 COVID-19 vaccine.

This chain joins TRBV10-3 and TRBJ2-7; tentatively, D is TRBD1 or TRBD2 (6 bases each). Trimming removed 1 base at V and 7 bases at J, with 14 bases between. This CDR3 spans 14 amino acids. The germline CDR1 and CDR2 sequences are ENHRY and SYGVKD. DNA of the CDR3: TGTGCCATCAGTGAGTATAGCGGAGGGGGGGAGCAGTACTTC. Amino acids: CAISEYSGGGEQYF.

This clone was detected only a few times. The chain joins TRBV28 to TRBJ1-4; TRBD1 matches 9 bases. Per the germline V gene, CDR1 is MDHEN and CDR2 is SYDVKM. The CDR3 contains 15 residues. V was clipped by 7 bases and J by 7 bases; unmatched bases: 10. Here the CDR3 DNA reads TGTGCCAGCAATTTTGGGACAGGGAAAATTGAAAAACTGTTTTTT. Protein sequence: CASNFGTGKIEKLFF.

The chain is built from TRBV5-1 and TRBJ2-2, with 7 bases matching TRBD2. Germline assignment: CDR1 SGHRS and CDR2 YFSETQ. This CDR3 is 16 amino acids long. Trimming removed 0 bases from V and 5 bases from J; junction bases left unmatched: 7. This CDR3 is CASSLGEGTATGELFF. Here the CDR3 DNA reads TGCGCCAGCAGCTTGGGGGAGGGGACGGCTACCGGGGAGCTGTTTTTT.

The chain is built from TRBV5-1 and TRBJ1-2; TRBD1 might be the D (6 bases). The V and J ends lost 0 bases and 0 bases respectively, with 15 bases between them. The V gene's germline CDR1 is SGHRS and CDR2 YFSETQ. This CDR3 spans 17 amino acids. CDR3 sequence: CASSLGPLGGTNYGYTF. DNA for the CDR3: TGCGCCAGCAGCTTGGGCCCCCTGGGGGGCACTAACTATGGCTACACCTTC.

The chain carries TRBV6-5 and TRBJ1-1; 7 bases are shared with TRBD1. The CDR3 is made up of 13 amino acids. Germline trimming cut 5 bases from V and 3 bases from J; bases unmatched to any gene: 3. Germline V gene data show CDR1 as MNHEY and CDR2 as SVGAGI. CDR3 amino acids: CASSPTGDTEAFF. The DNA of the CDR3 is TGTGCCAGCAGTCCTACAGGGGACACTGAAGCTTTCTTT.

The chain is built from TRBV7-2 and TRBJ2-2; 7 nucleotides match TRBD1. Germline CDR1 reads SGHTA; CDR2 reads FQGNSA. V was clipped by 3 bases and J by 6 bases; unmatched bases: 4. The CDR3 is 14 residues long. CDR3 DNA: TGTGCCAGCAGCTTTCTCCAGGGGGCCGGGGAGCTGTTTTTT. Translating gives CASSFLQGAGELFF.

This chain links TRBV2 with TRBJ1-1; weak D call: TRBD1 (6 bases). Trimming took off 0 bases at V and 5 bases at J, with 13 bases between the two ends. The CDR3 loop spans 15 amino acids. Per the germline V gene, CDR1 is SNHLY and CDR2 is FYNNEI. The CDR3 nucleotides are TGTGCCAGCAGTGAAGCGCTTAGGGGGTTGACTGAAGCTTTCTTT. Encoded protein: CASSEALRGLTEAFF.

This sequence joins TRBV4-1 and TRBJ2-2, with 7 bases that match TRBD1. The V gene end was trimmed by 4 bases and the J gene end by 5 bases; junction bases not matched to a gene: 7. The CDR3 has 15 amino acids. Germline CDR1 reads MGHRA; CDR2 reads YSYEKL. DNA for the CDR3: TGCGCCAGCAGCCCCGGGACAGTTACTACCGGGGAGCTGTTTTTT. Protein: CASSPGTVTTGELFF.

This chain uses TRBV9 with TRBJ2-2; no firm D call. Germline CDR1 is SGDLS and CDR2 is YYNGEE. This CDR3 region has 16 residues. Trimming removed 0 bases at V and 5 bases at J, with 14 bases between. The CDR3 loop is CASSVGGGVGTGELFF. DNA of the CDR3: TGTGCCAGCAGCGTAGGAGGCGGAGTGGGTACCGGGGAGCTGTTTTTT.

The chain joins TRBV9 to TRBJ2-5, with D perhaps TRBD2 (6 bases). V was pared by 4 bases and J by 0 bases, with 16 bases between. Germline V lookup: CDR1 SGDLS, CDR2 YYNGEE. The CDR3 loop spans 16 amino acids. The CDR3 DNA is TGTGCCAGCAGCCCACTGGGACTTCGTTACCAAGAGACCCAGTACTTC. Translated: CASSPLGLRYQETQYF.

The chain couples TRBV2 to TRBJ2-5; 9 bases match TRBD2. The CDR3 runs 16 residues. Germline V gene sequence: CDR1 SNHLY, CDR2 FYNNEI. Trimming removed 6 bases from V and 1 base from J; junction bases left unmatched: 9. The CDR3 loop is CASRPPGLAGQETQYF. In DNA form, the CDR3 reads TGTGCCAGCAGGCCCCCGGGACTAGCAGGCCAAGAGACCCAGTACTTC.

The chain links TRBV28 to TRBJ2-2; 10 positions agree with TRBD2. J lost 2 bases, V lost 5 bases, and 5 bases had no gene match. The CDR3 totals 16 residues. In germline, CDR1 is MDHEN, CDR2 SYDVKM. The CDR3 DNA reads TGTGCCAGCAGTCCGAGGACTAGCGGTAACACCGGGGAGCTGTTTTTT. Translated, it gives CASSPRTSGNTGELFF.

The rearrangement uses TRBV9 and TRBJ1-1; perhaps TRBD1 as D (6 bases). Deletions cut 4 bases from V and 5 bases from J, with 18 bases between. The CDR3 sequence is 15 residues long. Germline values: CDR1 SGDLS, CDR2 YYNGEE. In DNA, the CDR3 is TGTGCCAGCAGCCCACAGGGACCCCAGGGAACTGAAGCTTTCTTT. Protein product: CASSPQGPQGTEAFF.

The CDR3: CASLPSSGRTDTQYF. CDR3 bases: TGTGCCAGCCTACCGTCAAGCGGGAGAACAGATACGCAGTATTTT. V usage is TRBV7-2 and J usage is TRBJ2-3; 8 bases are a match to TRBD2. V was clipped by 8 bases and J by 3 bases; unmatched bases: 10. This CDR3 is built from 15 residues. Looked up from germline, CDR1 is SGHTA and CDR2 is FQGNSA. Variable domain in full (rest from reference TRBV7-2 and TRBJ2-3): GAGVSQSPSNKVTEKGKDVELRCDPISGHTALYWYRQSLGQGLEFLIYFQGNSAPDKSGLPSDRFSAERTGGSVSTLTIQRTQQEDSAVYLCASLPSSGRTDTQYFGPGTRLTVL.

CDR3 bases: TGCGCCAGCAGAAGGCTAGCGGGAGATGGGTCCTACAATGAGCAGTTCTTC. Translating it yields CASRRLAGDGSYNEQFF. This rearrangement joins TRBV5-1 to TRBJ2-1, with 10 bases lining up with TRBD2. CDR3 length equals 17 residues. With 5 bases clipped from V and 1 base from J, the junction kept 9 bases outside the gene matches. CDR1 and CDR2 (germline): SGHRS, YFSETQ.